This T cell receptor beta chain was captured in a study of Ad26.COV2.S vaccination and SARS-CoV-2 variants. The overall study: Donor joined the COV1001 Ad26.COV2.S trial arm.

The assay was immunoSEQ multiplex PCR, and TCRdb's table has in-frame clones only and misses some. This sample has hundreds of thousands of clones; around 87% occur once, and the top ten carry around 3.7%. Germline V gene data show CDR1 as MNHEY and CDR2 as SMNVEV (reference sequence). J lost 2 bases, V lost 6 bases, and 7 bases had no gene match. The CDR3 contains 14 residues. This clone was observed a few times. Regarding treatment: approximately 18 received Ad26.COV2.S at low or high dose, single or two shots; about 5 received placebo; per-sample allocation not given. It was on day 63 after the first vaccine or placebo injection that samples were taken. It was an adult aged 18-55 years in Boston who was the donor.

The input for sequencing was peripheral blood, taken in a trial of Ad26.COV2.S vaccine versus placebo. The sequence was obtained from a person between 18 and 59 years old who received the Ad26.COV2.S COVID-19 vaccine or a placebo. The chain combines TRBV27 with TRBJ2-7; 7 bases map to TRBD1. CDR3 nucleotides: TGTGCCAGCAGGCCGGGACAGAGAGCCTACGAGCAGTACTTC. Translated: CASRPGQRAYEQYF.